The 32 T cell receptor beta chains below come from one sample, sequenced in a study of Graves' ophthalmopathy and Graves' hyperthyroidism. Investigators amplified TCR beta CDR3 regions from RNA transcripts. An opening RT-PCR round employed HTBI primers and preceded a second-round multiplex PCR. TCRdb recomputed calls from the multiplex PCR reads with MiXCR, one row per CDR3 protein. Of approximately 410,000 distinct CDR3 sequences in the sample, 15% are singletons; the top ten hold 7%. Sequenced: peripheral blood. The receptors originated from a young woman with stable Graves' hyperthyroidism.

This clonotype was seen repeatedly, ten times or more. The chain combines TRBV7-9 with TRBJ1-2, with D possibly TRBD1 on 5 matching bases. V lost 1 base, J lost 5 bases, and 14 bases lay in between. CDR3 length: 15 residues. Germline V gene data show CDR1 as SEHNR and CDR2 as FQNEAQ (reference sequence). Here the CDR3 DNA reads TGTGCCAGCAGCTTAGGCCCACAGGCTCGGTATGGCTACACCTTC. Residues: CASSLGPQARYGYTF.

The sample holds many counts of this clonotype. Here the CDR3 reads CSARNAGSVYGYTF. CDR3 DNA: TGCAGTGCTAGAAATGCAGGGTCGGTCTATGGCTACACCTTC. The chain has TRBV20-1 and TRBJ1-2, with a tentative D call TRBD1 (5 bases). V dropped 2 bases and J dropped 4 bases, with 14 bases sitting between them. This CDR3 contains 14 residues. Germline CDR1 reads DFQATT; CDR2 reads SNEGSKA (reference sequence).

This clonotype was recorded many times. This rearrangement joins TRBV10-3 to TRBJ1-1, with TRBD1 identical over 7 bases. The CDR3 is 13 amino acids. Germline CDR1 is ENHRY and CDR2 is SYGVKD. V shed 7 bases, J shed 4 bases, and the junction held 6 bases outside the gene matches. CDR3 sequence reads: CAIKTGNGTEAFF. The CDR3 nucleotides are TGTGCCATCAAGACAGGGAACGGCACTGAAGCTTTCTTT.

This clonotype was detected many times. This sequence joins TRBV27 and TRBJ1-5; possibly TRBD1 for D (5 bases). Germline V gives CDR1 MNHEY, CDR2 SMNVEV (reference sequence). CDR3 length: 17 residues. V lost 6 bases to trimming and J lost 3 bases, with 21 bases between them. This CDR3 is CASSPLTGTGDNQPQHF. In DNA form, the CDR3 reads TGTGCCAGCAGCCCGTTAACCGGGACGGGAGACAATCAGCCCCAGCATTTT.

This clonotype was found many times. The chain uses TRBV19 and TRBJ1-1, with D unresolved. The CDR3 spans 13 residues. Between the trimmed V and J ends, which lost 5 bases and 1 base, there was a span of 8 bases. Per germline, CDR1 LNHDA and CDR2 SQIVND (reference sequence). CDR3 DNA: TGTGCCAGTAGTCGCCGGGAGAACACTGAAGCTTTCTTT. This translates into CASSRRENTEAFF.

The table lists this clonotype with many counts. The chain is built from TRBV7-3 and TRBJ1-5; tentatively, D is TRBD1 (6 bases). V lost 3 bases to trimming and J lost 6 bases, with 15 bases between them. The germline CDR1 and CDR2 sequences are SGHTA and FQGTGA. The CDR3 runs to 15 residues. The CDR3 DNA is TGTGCCAGCAGCTTGTTGGGGGCCCCGATTCAGCCCCAGCATTTT. Encoded protein: CASSLLGAPIQPQHF.

Points on this clonotype: One junction end does not reproduce the germline sequence, and a read error may be involved. V gene TRBV7-3 combines with J gene TRBJ2-7; D is perhaps TRBD2 (6 bases). Germline V gene lookup returns CDR1 SGHTA and CDR2 FQGTGA. The CDR3 totals 14 residues. The CDR3 nucleotides are TGTGCCAGCAGCTCCCGGGAGCTCTCCTACGGGCAGTACTTC. Its translation: CASSSRELSYGQYF. Complete variable domain (other parts from reference TRBV7-3 and TRBJ2-7): GAGVSQTPSNKVTEKGKYVELRCDPISGHTALYWYRQSLGQGPEFLIYFQGTGAADDSGLPNDRFFAVRPEGSVSTLKIQRTERGDSAVYLCASSSRELSYGQYFGPGTRLTVT.

The sample holds many counts of this clonotype. The chain combines TRBV2 with TRBJ2-2; tentative D call: TRBD2 (5 bases). Germline CDR1 reads SNHLY; CDR2 reads FYNNEI. V was shortened by 1 base and J by 6 bases, with 15 bases between the two germline ends. The CDR3 is made up of 16 amino acids. The CDR3 here is CASSEVRSTIAGELFF. DNA for the CDR3: TGTGCCAGCAGTGAAGTGAGATCGACTATAGCCGGGGAGCTGTTTTTT.

This clonotype was recorded at least ten times. V usage is TRBV6-1 and J usage is TRBJ2-7; 7 bases map to TRBD1. CDR3 length: 14 amino acids. V lost 7 bases and J lost 5; bases outside the gene matches: 11. Germline loops: CDR1 MNHNS, CDR2 SASEGT. CDR3 nucleotides: TGTGCCAGCATACAGACAGGGTGGGGGAACGAGCAGTACTTC. This codes for CASIQTGWGNEQYF.

This clonotype was counted at least ten times. The chain couples TRBV3-1 to TRBJ2-7; 8 nucleotides match TRBD2. Trimming at V came to 1 base and at J to 3 bases, leaving 5 bases not matched to a gene. The germline gives CDR1 LGHDT, CDR2 YNNKEL (reference sequence). There are 15 residues in the CDR3. The CDR3 region is CASSQVSGGVYEQYF. CDR3 coding DNA: TGTGCCAGCAGCCAAGTAAGCGGGGGTGTCTACGAGCAGTACTTC.

This clonotype has at least ten counts. CDR3 protein: CASSDEGYDRDGYTF. CDR3 nucleotide sequence: TGTGCCAGCAGTGACGAAGGGTACGACAGGGATGGCTACACCTTC. This sequence joins TRBV6-1 and TRBJ1-2; TRBD1 matches at 7 bases. This CDR3 is 15 amino acids long. CDR1 and CDR2 (germline): MNHNS, SASEGT. J was trimmed by 6 bases and V by 3 bases; bases with no gene match: 10.

This clonotype was seen ten or more times. V gene TRBV7-9 combines with J gene TRBJ1-1; D is unclear. V was clipped by 5 bases and J by 4 bases, with 11 bases between them. The CDR3 is made up of 13 amino acids. Germline V gives CDR1 SEHNR, CDR2 FQNEAQ (reference sequence). CDR3 amino acids: CASSLGPLTEAFF. As DNA, the CDR3 is TGTGCCAGCAGCCTAGGACCTCTCACTGAAGCTTTCTTT.

In this sample, this clonotype turned up many times. This chain links TRBV19 with TRBJ2-2; no clear D. V was clipped by 4 bases and J by 5 bases, with 14 bases between them. CDR1 is LNHDA, CDR2 SQIVND, per germline (reference sequence). The CDR3 covers 15 residues. CDR3 in amino acids: CASSTPDPETGELFF. CDR3 coding DNA: TGTGCCAGTAGTACCCCGGACCCCGAGACCGGGGAGCTGTTTTTT.

This clonotype was seen many times. The chain links TRBV2 to TRBJ2-5; TRBD2 is a possible D gene (7 bases). The CDR3 sequence is 13 residues long. Germline CDR1 reads SNHLY; CDR2 reads FYNNEI. V was shortened by 5 bases and J by 5 bases, with 12 bases between the two germline ends. The DNA of the CDR3 is TGTGCCAGCAGTCAGGGGACTACGGAGACCCAGTACTTC. This encodes CASSQGTTETQYF.

This clonotype was detected many times. The chain has TRBV5-1 and TRBJ2-7; D is perhaps TRBD1 (5 bases). Germline CDR1 is SGHRS and CDR2 is YFSETQ. This CDR3 region has 15 residues. V lost 3 bases, J lost 4 bases, and 17 bases lay in between. This CDR3 reads CASSSKAGIGYEQYF. The CDR3 DNA reads TGCGCCAGCAGCTCCAAGGCAGGGATCGGGTACGAGCAGTACTTC.

Many counts were recorded for this clonotype. The chain is built from TRBV20-1 and TRBJ1-5; TRBD1 agrees at 9 bases. V lost 6 bases to trimming and J lost 6 bases; unmatched junction nucleotides: 6. The CDR3 sequence is 13 residues long. Germline V lookup: CDR1 DFQATT, CDR2 SNEGSKA (reference sequence). The CDR3 coding sequence is TGCAGTGCGTGGACAGGGGACGGTCAGCCCCAGCATTTT. Residues: CSAWTGDGQPQHF.

The chain couples TRBV7-2 to TRBJ2-5; D tentatively reads TRBD1 or TRBD2 (5 bases each). The CDR3 is 14 residues long. V was cut by 5 bases and J by 3 bases, with 13 bases left in between. In germline, CDR1 is SGHTA, CDR2 FQGNSA. CDR3: CASSARLGEETQYF. CDR3 nucleotide sequence: TGTGCCAGCAGCGCCAGACTGGGGGAAGAGACCCAGTACTTC. The complete variable domain, with remaining parts taken from reference TRBV7-2 and TRBJ2-5, reads GAGVSQSPSNKVTEKGKDVELRCDPISGHTALYWYRQSLGQGLEFLIYFQGNSAPDKSGLPSDRFSAERTGGSVSTLTIQRTQQEDSAVYLCASSARLGEETQYFGPGTRLLVL.

This clonotype was observed at least ten times. The J gene is TRBJ1-6, the V gene TRBV7-8; 10 bases match TRBD1. This CDR3 contains 16 residues. V was clipped by 4 bases and J by 9 bases; unmatched bases: 9. The V gene's germline CDR1 is SGHVS and CDR2 FQNEAQ. CDR3 bases: TGTGCCAGCAGCTCACGTACCGGGACAGGGGTTTCACCCCTCCACTTT. It codes for CASSSRTGTGVSPLHF.

The V gene is TRBV30, the J gene TRBJ1-2; D uncertain. Trimming left V 5 bases short and J 4 bases short, with 17 bases between. CDR3 length: 14 residues. Germline V gene lookup returns CDR1 GTSNPN and CDR2 SVGIG (reference sequence). CDR3 nucleotide sequence: TGTGCCTGGGGGAGGAAAACGAGAGGCTATGGCTACACCTTC. Amino acids: CAWGRKTRGYGYTF.

Worth noting for this clonotype: This sequence may be a read error, since a much larger clone differs from it by one base. It is likely a read error, because the conserved phenylalanine at the end of the CDR3 is missing. The rearrangement links TRBV11-3 to TRBJ1-2, with D uncertain. Trimming pared 5 bases from V and 4 bases from J, leaving 14 bases between. The CDR3 has 14 residues. Germline V gene sequence: CDR1 SGHNT, CDR2 YENEEA. CDR3 bases: TGTGCCAGCAGCCTAAATCCCAGATCCTATGGCTACACCGTC. This translates into CASSLNPRSYGYTV.

The table lists this clonotype with many counts. The chain is built from TRBV11-2 and TRBJ1-5, with D hard to call. Trimming cost V 5 bases and J 5 bases, with 10 bases left between them. This CDR3 has 13 amino acids. Germline values: CDR1 SGHAT, CDR2 FQNNGV. CDR3 amino acids: CASSRIPDQPQHF. The CDR3 nucleotides are TGTGCCAGCAGCCGGATCCCCGATCAGCCCCAGCATTTT.

This clonotype was picked up many times. This sequence joins TRBV7-9 and TRBJ2-7; D may match TRBD1 or TRBD2 (6 bases each). Germline V gene sequence: CDR1 SEHNR, CDR2 FQNEAQ (reference sequence). The CDR3 is 13 amino acids. V lost 4 bases to trimming and J lost 7 bases, with 14 bases between them. The CDR3 loop reads CASSWQGSGEQYF. The CDR3 DNA reads TGTGCCAGCAGCTGGCAGGGGAGCGGGGAGCAGTACTTC.

This clonotype was detected only a few times. This may be a read error, as it is one base from a much larger clone. The rearrangement uses TRBV29-1 and TRBJ2-7; 7 bases agree with TRBD1. The CDR3 loop spans 12 amino acids. CDR1 SQVTM and CDR2 ANQGSEA come from the germline V gene. The CDR3 is CCVLRGNSEQYF. The CDR3 region has the DNA TGCTGCGTCCTCAGGGGGAATAGCGAGCAGTACTTC.

With regard to this clonotype: In this CDR3 the conserved last residue, phenylalanine or tryptophan, is missing, so a read error is likely. This chain connects TRBV6-1 to TRBJ1-2, with TRBD1 matching over 7 bases. Germline assignment: CDR1 MNHNS and CDR2 SASEGT. This CDR3 has 14 amino acids. V dropped 6 bases and J dropped 3; count of bases not matched to a gene: 7. The CDR3: CASSPSDRHYGYTC. In DNA form, the CDR3 reads TGTGCCAGCAGCCCGTCGGACAGGCACTATGGCTACACCTGC.

This clonotype was detected ten times or more. The rearrangement links TRBV4-1 to TRBJ1-1, with 8 positions matching TRBD1. Germline-derived CDR1 and CDR2 are MGHRA and YSYEKL. The junction had 7 bases not matched to a gene; V was cut back by 2 bases and J by 2 bases. This CDR3 has 16 amino acids. The CDR3: CASSQTTGVFNTEAFF. The CDR3 DNA reads TGCGCCAGCAGCCAAACGACAGGGGTTTTTAACACTGAAGCTTTCTTT.

This clonotype showed up many times. The chain recombines TRBV6-2 or TRBV6-3 with TRBJ1-5, with TRBD1 identical over 9 bases. The CDR3 extends over 13 amino acids. J lost 1 base, V lost 10 bases, and 2 bases had no gene match. Germline lookup yields CDR1 MNHEY and CDR2 SVGEGT. The CDR3 bases are TGTGCCACAGACAGGGGGAGCAATCAGCCCCAGCATTTT. This encodes CATDRGSNQPQHF.

Ten or more counts support this clonotype. The chain employs TRBV7-2 and TRBJ1-2; D is unclear. CDR1 is SGHTA, CDR2 FQGNSA, per germline. This CDR3 has 14 residues. V was trimmed by 4 bases and J by 2 bases, leaving 11 bases between them. Here the CDR3 reads CASSSPSGNYGYTF. CDR3 bases: TGTGCCAGCAGCTCTCCTTCGGGGAACTATGGCTACACCTTC.

There are many counts of this clonotype. The chain recombines TRBV6-1 with TRBJ1-1; no firm D call. The CDR3 runs 12 residues. The V end was cut by 2 bases, the J end by 10 bases, with 11 bases between. Germline CDR1 is MNHNS and CDR2 is SASEGT. CDR3 in amino acids: CASSEYSLLAFF. DNA of the CDR3: TGTGCCAGCAGTGAATACTCTCTGCTAGCTTTCTTT.

This clonotype has a count of ten or more. The J gene is TRBJ2-5, the V gene TRBV20-1; 9 bases match TRBD1. The CDR3 has 17 amino acids. The junction had 11 bases not matched to a gene; V was cut back by 2 bases and J by 1 base. Germline V gene data show CDR1 as DFQATT and CDR2 as SNEGSKA (reference sequence). The chain's CDR3 is CSARNKGTGLFQETQYF. The CDR3 DNA sequence: TGCAGTGCTAGAAATAAAGGGACAGGGCTATTCCAAGAGACCCAGTACTTC.

In its sample, this clonotype was seen many times. V and J are TRBV7-8 and TRBJ2-7; D unclear. CDR1 and CDR2 from the germline V gene are SGHVS and FQNEAQ. V lost 1 base to trimming and J lost 0 bases, with 10 bases between them. CDR3 length: 15 residues. The chain's CDR3 is CASSLEERRSYEQYF. In DNA form, the CDR3 reads TGTGCCAGCAGCTTAGAGGAAAGGCGCTCCTACGAGCAGTACTTC.

Note on this clonotype: Sequence at one end of the junction differs from germline and may be a read error. The J gene is TRBJ1-2, the V gene TRBV7-9; weak D call: TRBD1 (6 bases). The CDR3 covers 14 residues. The germline V gene has CDR1 SEHNR and CDR2 FQNEAQ (reference sequence). This CDR3 is CASSGDILDYGYTF. CDR3 sequence (DNA): TGTGCCAGCAGCGGGGACATATTGGACTATGGTTACACCTTC.

This clonotype appeared many times. The V and J genes are TRBV6-1 and TRBJ1-5, with D possibly matching TRBD1 (5 bases). V shed 6 bases and J shed 8 bases, with 20 bases lying between them. In germline, CDR1 is MNHNS, CDR2 SASEGT. The CDR3 has 15 residues. The DNA for the CDR3 is TGTGCCAGCAGAGCCTTCTCCGGGACGAGGGAGCCCCAGCATTTT. Its protein is CASRAFSGTREPQHF.